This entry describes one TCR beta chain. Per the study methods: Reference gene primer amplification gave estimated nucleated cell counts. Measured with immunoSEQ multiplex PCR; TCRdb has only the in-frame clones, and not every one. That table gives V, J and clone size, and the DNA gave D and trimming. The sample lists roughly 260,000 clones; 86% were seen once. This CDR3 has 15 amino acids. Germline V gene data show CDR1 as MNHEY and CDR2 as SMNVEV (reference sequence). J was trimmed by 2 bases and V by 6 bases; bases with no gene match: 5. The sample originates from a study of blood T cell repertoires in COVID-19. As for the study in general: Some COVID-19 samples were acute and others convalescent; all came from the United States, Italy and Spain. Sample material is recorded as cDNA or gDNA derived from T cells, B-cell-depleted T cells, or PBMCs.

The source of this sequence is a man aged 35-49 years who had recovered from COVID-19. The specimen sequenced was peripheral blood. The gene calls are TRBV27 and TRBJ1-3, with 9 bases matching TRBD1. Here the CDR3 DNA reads TGTGCCAGCAGGAAGACAGGGGGGGCTGGAAACACCATATATTTT. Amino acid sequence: CASRKTGGAGNTIYF.